The 10 T cell receptor beta chains presented below share a single source sample, sequenced in a study of identical twins. TCRdb processed the 5' RACE reads anew with MiXCR; each CDR3 protein has one entry. This sample has about 520,000 distinct CDR3 sequences, with 20% to 25% found just once. The data also belong to a second study, concerning T cells expressing NK-cell markers.

Material for sequencing was CD4+ T cells sorted from blood. These receptors originate from a woman aged 18-29 years in good health.

V is TRBV7-9 and J is TRBJ2-1, with 10 bases identical to TRBD2. Looked up from germline, CDR1 is SEHNR and CDR2 is FQNEAQ (reference sequence). CDR3 length equals 17 residues. With 2 bases clipped from V and 9 bases from J, the junction kept 13 bases outside the gene matches. CDR3 sequence reads: CASSLTGSGRPRGEQFF. CDR3 nucleotides: TGTGCCAGCAGCTTAACGGGTAGCGGGAGGCCACGGGGTGAGCAGTTCTTC.

In this sample, this clonotype turned up a few times. J is TRBJ2-3 and V is TRBV5-1; perhaps TRBD2 as D (5 bases). CDR3 length: 13 residues. V lost 8 bases and J 4 bases, leaving 14 bases between the germline ends. Germline V gives CDR1 SGHRS, CDR2 YFSETQ. In DNA, the CDR3 is TGCGCCAGTAGCCTCCCGGGGTCAGATACGCAGTATTTT. Amino acids: CASSLPGSDTQYF.

This clonotype was counted between two and nine times. The rearrangement joins TRBV14 to TRBJ2-3; no clear D. Germline V CDR1 and CDR2: SGHDN, FVKESK. V lost 1 base and J lost 3, with 14 bases in between. The CDR3 is 16 amino acids. The CDR3 reads CASSQASEERTDTQYF. CDR3 sequence (DNA): TGTGCCAGCAGCCAAGCTTCGGAAGAAAGGACAGATACGCAGTATTTT.

There are a few counts of this clonotype. V and J are TRBV11-2 and TRBJ1-2; 7 nucleotides agree with TRBD1. This CDR3 contains 18 residues. The V segment lost 5 bases and the J segment 0 bases; nucleotides outside the gene matches: 15. Germline V gene data show CDR1 as SGHAT and CDR2 as FQNNGV. The CDR3 nucleotides are TGTGCCAGCAGCGACCAGCAAAGCCGGGGGACAGCTAACTATGGCTACACCTTC. It yields the protein CASSDQQSRGTANYGYTF. Based on the CDR3 plus reference TRBV11-2 and TRBJ1-2, the full variable domain is EAGVAQSPRYKIIEKRQSVAFWCNPISGHATLYWYQQILGQGPKLLIQFQNNGVVDDSQLPKDRFSAERLKGVDSTLKIQPAKLEDSAVYLCASSDQQSRGTANYGYTFGSGTRLTVV.

This clonotype turned up a few times. The chain uses TRBV20-1 and TRBJ1-5; the match to TRBD1 covers 7 bases. The CDR3 contains 11 residues. Germline V gives CDR1 DFQATT, CDR2 SNEGSKA (reference sequence). The trim removed 6 bases at V and 7 bases at J, leaving 3 bases unmatched. CDR3 sequence (DNA): TGCAGTGCAGGGGGCCGGCAGCCCCAGCATTTT. Protein sequence: CSAGGRQPQHF.

The rearrangement links TRBV6-2 or TRBV6-3 to TRBJ2-1; TRBD2 matches at 10 bases. V shed 7 bases and J 9 bases; nucleotides not matched to a gene: 9. This CDR3 contains 14 residues. CDR1 MNHEY and CDR2 SVGEGT come from the germline V gene. The CDR3 loop reads CASTQLAGKSEQFF. In nucleotides, the CDR3 is TGTGCCAGCACCCAACTAGCGGGAAAGAGTGAGCAGTTCTTC.

The chain employs TRBV12-3 or TRBV12-4 and TRBJ2-2; D not certain. V shed 2 bases and J shed 6 bases, with 10 bases lying between them. This CDR3 has 14 amino acids. The CDR3 sequence: CASSLREASGELFF. CDR3 nucleotides: TGTGCCAGCAGTTTACGAGAGGCCTCCGGGGAGCTGTTTTTT.

The table lists this clonotype with a few counts. Germline and junction disagree at one end, which may indicate a read error. V usage is TRBV6-1 and J usage is TRBJ2-3, with a possible D match to TRBD2 (6 bases). Per the germline V gene, CDR1 is MNHNS and CDR2 is SASEGT. This CDR3 comprises 15 residues. CDR3 sequence: CASRRGPTSTDTQYF. The CDR3 DNA follows: TGTGCCAGCAGACGAGGTCCAACTAGCACCGATACGCAGTATTTT.

V is TRBV25-1 and J is TRBJ1-6; D remains ambiguous. The CDR3 is made up of 13 amino acids. Looked up from germline, CDR1 is MGHDK and CDR2 is SYGVNS. Trimming left V 4 bases short and J 14 bases short, with 15 bases between. The CDR3 loop is CASSALGGFALHF. The CDR3 nucleotides are TGTGCCAGCAGTGCCCTAGGAGGATTCGCCCTCCACTTT.

In its sample, this clonotype was seen many times. This rearrangement joins TRBV5-5 to TRBJ2-2; 7 nucleotides align to TRBD2. The CDR3 sequence is 14 residues long. J lost 5 bases, V lost 1 base, and 2 bases had no gene match. CDR1 SGHKS and CDR2 YYEKEE come from the germline V gene (reference sequence). In DNA, the CDR3 is TGTGCCAGCAGCTTGTGGGGAGGGACCGGGGAGCTGTTTTTT. It yields the protein CASSLWGGTGELFF.